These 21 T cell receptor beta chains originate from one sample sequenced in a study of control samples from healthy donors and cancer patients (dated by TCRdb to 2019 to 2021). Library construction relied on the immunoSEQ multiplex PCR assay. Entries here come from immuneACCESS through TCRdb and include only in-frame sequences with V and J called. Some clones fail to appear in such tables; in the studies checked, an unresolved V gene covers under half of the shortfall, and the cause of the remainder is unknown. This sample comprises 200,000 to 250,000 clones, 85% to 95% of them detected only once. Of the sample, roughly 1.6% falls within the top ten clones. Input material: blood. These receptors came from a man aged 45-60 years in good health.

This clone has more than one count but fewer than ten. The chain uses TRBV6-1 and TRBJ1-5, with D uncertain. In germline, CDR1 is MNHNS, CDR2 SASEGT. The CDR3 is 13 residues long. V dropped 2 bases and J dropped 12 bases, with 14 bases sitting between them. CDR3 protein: CASSEMEATYQHF. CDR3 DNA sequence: TGTGCCAGCAGTGAAATGGAGGCTACATACCAGCATTTT.

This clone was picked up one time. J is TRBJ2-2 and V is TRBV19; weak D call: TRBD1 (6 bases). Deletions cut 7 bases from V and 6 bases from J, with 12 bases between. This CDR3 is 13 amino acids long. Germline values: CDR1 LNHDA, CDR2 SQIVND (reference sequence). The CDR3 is CASNKDRAGELFF. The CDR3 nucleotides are TGTGCCAGTAATAAGGACAGAGCCGGGGAGCTGTTTTTT.

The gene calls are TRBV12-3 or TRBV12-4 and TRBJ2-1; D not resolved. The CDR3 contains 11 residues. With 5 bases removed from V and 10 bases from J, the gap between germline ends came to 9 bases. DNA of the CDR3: TGTGCCAGCAGTACTCTGGGGGAGCAGTTCTTC. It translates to CASSTLGEQFF.

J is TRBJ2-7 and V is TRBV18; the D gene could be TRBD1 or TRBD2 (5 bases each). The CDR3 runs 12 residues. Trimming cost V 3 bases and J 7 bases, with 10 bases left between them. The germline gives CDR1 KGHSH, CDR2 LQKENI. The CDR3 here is CASSPGRAEQYV. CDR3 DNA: TGTGCCAGCTCACCGGGACGAGCAGAGCAGTACGTC.

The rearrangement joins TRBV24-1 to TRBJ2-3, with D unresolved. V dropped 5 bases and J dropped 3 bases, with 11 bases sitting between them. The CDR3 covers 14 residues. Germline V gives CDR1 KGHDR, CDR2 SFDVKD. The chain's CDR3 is CATSGSVQTDTQYF. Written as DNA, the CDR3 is TGTGCCACCAGTGGATCCGTTCAGACAGATACGCAGTATTTT.

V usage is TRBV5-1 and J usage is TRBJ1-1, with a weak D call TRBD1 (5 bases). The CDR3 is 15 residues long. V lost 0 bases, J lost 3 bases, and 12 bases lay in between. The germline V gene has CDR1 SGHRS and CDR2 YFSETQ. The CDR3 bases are TGCGCCAGCAGCTTGGATTTGGGGGTGGACACTGAAGCTTTCTTT. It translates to CASSLDLGVDTEAFF.

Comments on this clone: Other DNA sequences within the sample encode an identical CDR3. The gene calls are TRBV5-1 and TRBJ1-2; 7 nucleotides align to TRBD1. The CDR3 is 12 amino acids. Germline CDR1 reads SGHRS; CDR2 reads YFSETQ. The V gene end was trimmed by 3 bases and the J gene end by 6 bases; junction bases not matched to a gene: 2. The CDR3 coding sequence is TGCGCCAGCAGCTATGACAGGGATGGCTACACCTTC. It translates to CASSYDRDGYTF.

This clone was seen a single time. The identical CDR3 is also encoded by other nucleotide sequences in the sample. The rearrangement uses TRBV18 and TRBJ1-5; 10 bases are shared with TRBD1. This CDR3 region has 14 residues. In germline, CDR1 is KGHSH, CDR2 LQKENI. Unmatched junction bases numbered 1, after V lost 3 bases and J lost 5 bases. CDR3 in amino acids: CASSPGTGDQPQHF. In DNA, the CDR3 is TGTGCCAGCTCACCCGGGACAGGGGATCAGCCCCAGCATTTT.

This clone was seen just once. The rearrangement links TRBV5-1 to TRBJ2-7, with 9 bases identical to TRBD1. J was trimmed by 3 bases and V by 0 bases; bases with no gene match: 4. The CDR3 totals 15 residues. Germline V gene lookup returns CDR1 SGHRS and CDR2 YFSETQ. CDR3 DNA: TGCGCCAGCAGCTTGGAGCTGACAGGGGGCTACGAGCAGTACTTC. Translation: CASSLELTGGYEQYF.

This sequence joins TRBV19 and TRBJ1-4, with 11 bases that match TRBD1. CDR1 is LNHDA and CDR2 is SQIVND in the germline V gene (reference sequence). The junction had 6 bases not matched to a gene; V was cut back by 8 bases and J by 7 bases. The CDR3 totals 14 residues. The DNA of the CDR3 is TGTGCCAGTGGGTCGGGGACAGGGGGTGAAAAACTGTTTTTT. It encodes CASGSGTGGEKLFF.

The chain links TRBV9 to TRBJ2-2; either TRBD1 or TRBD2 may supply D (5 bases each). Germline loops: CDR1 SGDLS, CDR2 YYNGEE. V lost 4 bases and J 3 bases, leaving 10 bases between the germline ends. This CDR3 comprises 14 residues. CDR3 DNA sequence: TGTGCCAGCAGCCGCCTGGGGGACACCGGGGAGCTGTTTTTT. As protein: CASSRLGDTGELFF. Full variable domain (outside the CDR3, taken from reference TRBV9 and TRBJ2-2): DSGVTQTPKHLITATGQRVTLRCSPRSGDLSVYWYQQSLDQGLQFLIQYYNGEERAKGNILERFSAQQFPDLHSELNLSSLELGDSALYFCASSRLGDTGELFFGEGSRLTVL.

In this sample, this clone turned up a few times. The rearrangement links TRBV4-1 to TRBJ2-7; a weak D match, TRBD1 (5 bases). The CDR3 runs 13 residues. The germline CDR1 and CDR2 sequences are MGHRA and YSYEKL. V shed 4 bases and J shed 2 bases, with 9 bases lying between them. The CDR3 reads CASSPPDTYEQYF. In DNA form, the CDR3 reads TGCGCCAGCAGCCCACCGGACACCTACGAGCAGTACTTC.

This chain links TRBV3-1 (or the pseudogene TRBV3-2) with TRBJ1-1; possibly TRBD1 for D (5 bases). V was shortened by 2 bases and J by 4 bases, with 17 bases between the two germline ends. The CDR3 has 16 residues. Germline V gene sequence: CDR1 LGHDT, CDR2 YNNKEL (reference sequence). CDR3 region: CASSQLVGGETTEAFF. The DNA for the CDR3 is TGTGCCAGCAGCCAACTTGTGGGGGGGGAGACCACTGAAGCTTTCTTT.

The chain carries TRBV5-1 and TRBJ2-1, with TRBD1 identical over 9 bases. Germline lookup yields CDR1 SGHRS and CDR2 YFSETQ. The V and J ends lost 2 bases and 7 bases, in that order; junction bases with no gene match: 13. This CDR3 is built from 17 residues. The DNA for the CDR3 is TGCGCCAGCAGCTTAAGGCCGGGACAGGGATCGGGGAATGAGCAGTTCTTC. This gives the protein CASSLRPGQGSGNEQFF.

CDR3 sequence: CASSLVSPLHF. CDR3 coding DNA: TGTGCCAGCAGCTTAGTATCACCCCTCCACTTT. The gene calls are TRBV7-2 and TRBJ1-6; no clear D gene. Germline assignment: CDR1 SGHTA and CDR2 FQGNSA. Between the trimmed V and J ends, which lost 1 base and 10 bases, there was a span of 2 bases. CDR3 length equals 11 residues.

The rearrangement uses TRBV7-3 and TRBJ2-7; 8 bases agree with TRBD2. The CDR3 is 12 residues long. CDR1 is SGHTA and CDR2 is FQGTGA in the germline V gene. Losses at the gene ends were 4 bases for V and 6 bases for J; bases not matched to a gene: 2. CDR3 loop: CASSSREGEQYF. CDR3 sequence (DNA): TGTGCCAGCAGCTCCCGGGAGGGCGAGCAGTACTTC.

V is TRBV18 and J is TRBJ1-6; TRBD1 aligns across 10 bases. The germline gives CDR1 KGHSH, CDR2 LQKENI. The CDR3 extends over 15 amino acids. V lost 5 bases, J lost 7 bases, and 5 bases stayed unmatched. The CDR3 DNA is TGTGCCAGCTCAGACGGGACAGGGGTCAATTCACCCCTCCACTTT. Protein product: CASSDGTGVNSPLHF.

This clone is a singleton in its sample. In DNA form, the CDR3 reads TGTGCCAGGGGTACAGGGGGCTCTGGAAACACCATATATTTT. As protein: CARGTGGSGNTIYF. This chain joins TRBV2 and TRBJ1-3; 8 bases map to TRBD1. V trimming: 9 bases; J trimming: 0 bases; junction bases outside the gene matches: 4. Germline CDR1 and CDR2: SNHLY and FYNNEI. The CDR3 is made up of 14 amino acids.

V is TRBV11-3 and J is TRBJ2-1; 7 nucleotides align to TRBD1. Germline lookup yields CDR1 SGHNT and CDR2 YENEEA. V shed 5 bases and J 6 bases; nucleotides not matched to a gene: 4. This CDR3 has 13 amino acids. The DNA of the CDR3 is TGTGCCAGCAGCCTGACAGGGTTCAATGAGCAGTTCTTC. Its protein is CASSLTGFNEQFF.

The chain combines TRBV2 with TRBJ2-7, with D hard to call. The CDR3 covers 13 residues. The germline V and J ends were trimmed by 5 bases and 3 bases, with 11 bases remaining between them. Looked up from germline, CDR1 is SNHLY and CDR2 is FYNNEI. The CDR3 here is CASSTQASYEQYV. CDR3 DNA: TGTGCCAGCAGTACTCAGGCCAGCTACGAGCAGTACGTC.

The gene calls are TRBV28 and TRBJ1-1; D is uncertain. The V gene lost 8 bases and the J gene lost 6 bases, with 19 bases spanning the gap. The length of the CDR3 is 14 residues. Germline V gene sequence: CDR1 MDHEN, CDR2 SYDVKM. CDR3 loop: CASLVISPRPEAFF. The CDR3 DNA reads TGTGCCAGCCTAGTCATTTCTCCCCGACCTGAAGCTTTCTTT.